Below are 15 T cell receptor beta chains sequenced from a single sample in a study of blood T cell repertoires in COVID-19. The data were produced by immunoSEQ multiplex PCR, yet TCRdb's version contains in-frame clones alone and is incomplete. Altogether 200,000 to 250,000 clones are present, 83% being singletons, with the ten largest covering roughly 1.3%. Sequenced input: peripheral blood. These receptors came from a woman in her 30s with COVID-19, enrolled during active disease.

This clone turned up a few times. The V and J genes are TRBV5-1 and TRBJ2-5; D perhaps matches TRBD2 (6 bases). This CDR3 is built from 15 residues. Trimming cost V 1 base and J 9 bases, with 19 bases left between them. Germline-derived CDR1 and CDR2 are SGHRS and YFSETQ. The CDR3 sequence is CASSLLESGPGAQYF. CDR3 DNA: TGCGCCAGCAGCTTGTTGGAATCGGGGCCGGGGGCCCAGTACTTC.

The chain recombines TRBV19 with TRBJ2-3; 9 bases line up with TRBD2. Germline CDR1 and CDR2: LNHDA and SQIVND (reference sequence). This CDR3 is built from 15 residues. V shed 5 bases, J shed 4 bases, and the junction held 7 bases outside the gene matches. The CDR3 spells CASSFGGGAADTQYF. The CDR3 DNA reads as TGTGCCAGTAGTTTCGGCGGGGGGGCTGCAGATACGCAGTATTTT.

In DNA, the CDR3 is TGTGCCAGCAGCTTAACTAAGGACAGCTATGGCTACACCTTC. Protein sequence: CASSLTKDSYGYTF. The genes are TRBV7-2 and TRBJ1-2; a weak D match, TRBD1 (6 bases). Germline CDR1 SGHTA, CDR2 FQGNSA. Between the trimmed V and J ends, which lost 2 bases and 4 bases, there was a span of 11 bases. CDR3 size: 14 residues.

The chain couples TRBV7-9 to TRBJ1-4; 7 nucleotides match TRBD1. Germline lookup yields CDR1 SEHNR and CDR2 FQNEAQ (reference sequence). J gave up 7 bases and V 1 base, and 9 bases lay outside the gene matches. There are 16 residues in the CDR3. CDR3 coding DNA: TGTGCCAGCAGCTTAGACCTAGGGGGCCTTACTGAAAAACTGTTTTTT. It codes for CASSLDLGGLTEKLFF.

This clone was picked up a small number of times. V is TRBV7-9 and J is TRBJ1-3; D gene ambiguous. The germline V and J ends were trimmed by 2 bases and 0 bases, with 11 bases remaining between them. Per the germline V gene, CDR1 is SEHNR and CDR2 is FQNEAQ (reference sequence). This CDR3 is 16 amino acids long. This CDR3 is CASSLPLGGSGNTIYF. CDR3 sequence (DNA): TGTGCCAGCAGCTTACCTCTGGGAGGCTCTGGAAACACCATATATTTT.

The chain joins TRBV30 to TRBJ2-4; a possible D gene is TRBD2 (6 bases). The CDR3 runs to 13 residues. Germline CDR1 reads GTSNPN; CDR2 reads SVGIG (reference sequence). With 2 bases removed from V and 6 bases from J, the gap between germline ends came to 11 bases. CDR3: CAWSRLGANIQYF. CDR3 coding DNA: TGTGCCTGGAGTCGACTAGGGGCAAACATTCAGTACTTC.

This clone has just one count. This sequence joins TRBV24-1 and TRBJ2-3; 10 nucleotides match TRBD2. V lost 4 bases and J lost 3; bases outside the gene matches: 9. This CDR3 has 17 residues. Germline CDR1 reads KGHDR; CDR2 reads SFDVKD. CDR3 loop: CATSDPQTSGVTDTQYF. CDR3 coding DNA: TGTGCCACCAGTGACCCTCAAACTAGCGGGGTGACAGATACGCAGTATTTT.

This chain uses TRBV12-5 with TRBJ1-1; 10 bases line up with TRBD1. The CDR3 length is 13 residues. Germline assignment: CDR1 LGHNT and CDR2 FRNRAP. The CDR3 loop reads CAGSRDRGTEAFF. For the CDR3, the DNA is TGTGCCGGGAGTCGGGACAGGGGAACTGAAGCTTTCTTT.

The rearrangement uses TRBV15 and TRBJ1-1; a weak D match, TRBD1 (6 bases). V was clipped by 3 bases and J by 4 bases, with 9 bases between them. CDR1 and CDR2 from the germline V gene are LNHNV and YYDKDF (reference sequence). The CDR3 is 13 residues long. CDR3 amino acids: CATSSKGGTEAFF. CDR3 sequence (DNA): TGTGCCACCAGCAGTAAAGGGGGCACTGAAGCTTTCTTT.

This clone has a handful of counts. The J gene is TRBJ1-5, the V gene TRBV28; D is unclear. The CDR3 loop spans 15 amino acids. The germline gives CDR1 MDHEN, CDR2 SYDVKM. V was trimmed by 4 bases and J by 1 base, leaving 11 bases between them. CDR3 sequence (DNA): TGTGCCAGCAGTTACTGGGGAGGAAGCAATCAGCCCCAGCATTTT. It translates to CASSYWGGSNQPQHF.

The genes are TRBV12-3 or TRBV12-4 and TRBJ1-4; D call uncertain. V lost 6 bases to trimming and J lost 3 bases, with 2 bases between them. The CDR3 covers 11 residues. CDR3 in amino acids: CASSSNEKLFF. The CDR3 bases are TGTGCCAGCAGCTCTAATGAAAAACTGTTTTTT.

This chain joins TRBV5-1 and TRBJ2-5; 8 bases are shared with TRBD2. CDR1 is SGHRS and CDR2 is YFSETQ in the germline V gene. The CDR3 loop spans 14 amino acids. The V gene end was trimmed by 4 bases and the J gene end by 5 bases; junction bases not matched to a gene: 7. CDR3: CASSPGGARETQYF. The CDR3 DNA reads as TGCGCCAGCAGCCCCGGGGGGGCGAGGGAGACCCAGTACTTC.

This chain links TRBV20-1 with TRBJ2-3; unclear D gene. Germline loops: CDR1 DFQATT, CDR2 SNEGSKA (reference sequence). Trimming took 3 bases from V and 6 from J, leaving 7 bases between them. The CDR3 sequence is 11 residues long. CDR3 sequence: CSASTGDTQYF. For the CDR3, the DNA is TGCAGTGCTAGTACGGGTGATACGCAGTATTTT.

This clone appeared once. This chain links TRBV4-3 with TRBJ2-1, with 7 bases matching TRBD2. This CDR3 region has 18 residues. Looked up from germline, CDR1 is LGHNA and CDR2 is YSLEER. V was pared by 0 bases and J by 4 bases, with 12 bases of the junction left unmatched. The CDR3 coding sequence is TGCGCCAGCAGCCAAGAATACTCGAGACTAGCCGGATACAATGAGCAGTTCTTC. This translates into CASSQEYSRLAGYNEQFF.

The chain links TRBV2 to TRBJ1-1; D gene ambiguous. CDR1 is SNHLY and CDR2 is FYNNEI in the germline V gene. Trimming stripped 3 bases from V and 5 bases from J, with 10 bases between. CDR3 length: 13 residues. In DNA, the CDR3 is TGTGCCAGCAGTGACCAGGTTGCTACTGAAGCTTTCTTT. Encoded protein: CASSDQVATEAFF.